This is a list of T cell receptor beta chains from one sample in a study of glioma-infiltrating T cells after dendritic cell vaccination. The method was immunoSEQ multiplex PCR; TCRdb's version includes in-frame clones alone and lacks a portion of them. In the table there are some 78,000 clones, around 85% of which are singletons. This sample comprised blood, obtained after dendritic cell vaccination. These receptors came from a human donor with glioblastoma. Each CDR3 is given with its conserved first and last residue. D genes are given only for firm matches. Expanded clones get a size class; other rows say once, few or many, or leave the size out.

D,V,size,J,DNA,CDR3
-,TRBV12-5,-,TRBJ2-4,TGTGCTAGTGGTTTGTTTATCAGGGGATCCAAAAACATTCAGTACTTC,CASGLFIRGSKNIQYF
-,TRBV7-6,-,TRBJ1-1,TGTGCCAGCCCTGTCGGGGGAGAAACTGAAGCTTTCTTT,CASPVGGETEAFF
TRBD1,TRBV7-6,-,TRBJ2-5,TGTGCCAGCAGCTTAAGGACAGGGGGCGAAGAGACCCAGTACTTC,CASSLRTGGEETQYF
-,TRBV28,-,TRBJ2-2,TGTGCCAGCAGCGAGGCAGGGCCCACCGGGGAGCTGTTTTTT,CASSEAGPTGELFF
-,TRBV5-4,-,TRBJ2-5,TGTGCCAGCAGCAACGCAAAAACACAAGAGACCCAGTACTTC,CASSNAKTQETQYF
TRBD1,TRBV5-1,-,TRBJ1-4,TGCGCCAGCAGCCGAGGGACAGGGAGGGAAGAAAAACTGTTTTTT,CASSRGTGREEKLFF
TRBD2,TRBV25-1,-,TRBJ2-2,TGTGCCAGCAGTGAAGCGCTAGCGGACACCGGGGAGCTGTTTTTT,CASSEALADTGELFF
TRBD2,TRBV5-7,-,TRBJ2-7,TGTGCCAGCAGCTGGGGGACTAGCGGGGGCCAAACGGGCTACGAGCAGTACTTC,CASSWGTSGGQTGYEQYF
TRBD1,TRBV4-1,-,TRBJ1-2,TGCGCCAGCAGCCAAGGACAGGGCGGTAACTATGGCTACACCTTC,CASSQGQGGNYGYTF
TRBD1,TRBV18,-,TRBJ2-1,TGTGCCAGCTCACCACAAGGGACAGGGGGCTACAATGAGCAGTTCTTC,CASSPQGTGGYNEQFF
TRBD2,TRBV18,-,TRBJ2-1,TGTGCCAGCTCACACCGGAGTCTAGCGGGGGGTCTAGAGCAGTTCTTC,CASSHRSLAGGLEQFF
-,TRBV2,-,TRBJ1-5,TGTGCCAGCAGTGATTTAGCCCCGGGTAGCAATCAGCCCCAGCATTTT,CASSDLAPGSNQPQHF
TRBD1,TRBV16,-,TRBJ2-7,TGTGCCAGCAGCCAAATCGCGCGGACAGGGCCACCGGGAGAGCAGTACTTC,CASSQIARTGPPGEQYF
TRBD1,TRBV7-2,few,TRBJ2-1,TGTGCCAGCAGCTTAGGCAGGGGGATGGGCAATGAGCAGTTCTTC,CASSLGRGMGNEQFF
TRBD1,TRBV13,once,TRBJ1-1,TGTGCCAGCAGCTTTCCCTCGACAGGGTTCACTGAAGCTTTCTTT,CASSFPSTGFTEAFF
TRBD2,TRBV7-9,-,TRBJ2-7,TGTGCCAGCAGCTTAGTACGGGAGGGCCCCTACGAGCAGTACTTC,CASSLVREGPYEQYF
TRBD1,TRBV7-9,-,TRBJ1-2,TGTGCCAGCAGCACGGGGACAGGGAGAATGCATGGCTACACCTTC,CASSTGTGRMHGYTF
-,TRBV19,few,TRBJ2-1,TGTGCCAGTAGTATTTTCGGGAGAACGGACAATGAGCAGTTCTTC,CASSIFGRTDNEQFF
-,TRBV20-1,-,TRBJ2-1,TGCAGTGCTATGGGGGGACCTGAGCAGTTCTTC,CSAMGGPEQFF
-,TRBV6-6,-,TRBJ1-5,TGTGCCAGCAGCTCCCCGGACGGAGGGGGCAATCAGCCCCAGCATTTT,CASSSPDGGGNQPQHF
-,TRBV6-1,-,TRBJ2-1,TGTGCCAGCCCAAACCTTTCGGGGGTGAAAAATGAGCAGTTCTTC,CASPNLSGVKNEQFF
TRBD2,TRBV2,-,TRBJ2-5,TGTGCCAGCAGTGTTCCCCGGGGGGGTCTCCAAGAGACCCAGTACTTC,CASSVPRGGLQETQYF
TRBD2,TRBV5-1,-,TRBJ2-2,TGCGCCAGCAGCTCACATCTAGCGGGGGGTCCGAACACCGGGGAGCTGTTTTTT,CASSSHLAGGPNTGELFF
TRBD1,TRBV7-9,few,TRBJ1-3,TGTGCCAGCAGCCCCTCGACAGGGTACGGAAACACCATATATTTT,CASSPSTGYGNTIYF
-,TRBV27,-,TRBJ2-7,TGTGCCAGCAGCTATGTCGGGGGTTCCTACGAGCAGTACTTC,CASSYVGGSYEQYF
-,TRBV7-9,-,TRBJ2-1,TGTGCCAGCAGCCCCAACAGGGGGGGGCCGAATGAGCAGTTCTTC,CASSPNRGGPNEQFF
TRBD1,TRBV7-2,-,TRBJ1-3,TGTGCCAGCAGCTTAGCCGGACGACAGGGGTTGTCTGGAAACACCATATATTTT,CASSLAGRQGLSGNTIYF
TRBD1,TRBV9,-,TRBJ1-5,TGTGCCAGCAGCACCACAGGGGCTCCAGGGCAGCCCCAGCATTTT,CASSTTGAPGQPQHF
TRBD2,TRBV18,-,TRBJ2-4,TGTGCCAGCTCACCACCGACGGGGGGTTGGGATAACATTCAGTACTTC,CASSPPTGGWDNIQYF
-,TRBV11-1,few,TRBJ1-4,TGTGCCAGCAGCTCGAGACCCGGACAAACTAATGAAAAACTGTTTTTT,CASSSRPGQTNEKLFF
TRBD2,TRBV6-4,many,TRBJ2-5,TGTGCCAGCAGTGAAGGAGCGGGGGAGCAAGAGACCCAGTACTTC,CASSEGAGEQETQYF
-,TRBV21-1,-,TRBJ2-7,TGTGCCAGCAGCAAAGCTGGGGCCGATTCGGTAAGCGGGGGAAATTTTAACGAGCAGTACTTC,CASSKAGADSVSGGNFNEQYF
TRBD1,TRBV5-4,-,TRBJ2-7,TGTGCCAGCAGCCCGGGACAGAAGTACGAGCAGTACTTC,CASSPGQKYEQYF
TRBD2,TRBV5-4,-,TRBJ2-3,TGTGCCAGCAGCCCGGCCGCGACTAGCGGGGGTATAAGTAGAGATACGCAGTATTTT,CASSPAATSGGISRDTQYF
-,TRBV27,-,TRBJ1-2,TGTGCCAGCAGATTACAGGGAACTCCTGGCTACACCTTC,CASRLQGTPGYTF
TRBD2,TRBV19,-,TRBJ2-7,TGTGCCAGTAGTACCATCGGGACTACCTTCGAGCAGTACTTC,CASSTIGTTFEQYF
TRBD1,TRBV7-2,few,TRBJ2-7,TGTGCCAGCAGCTCTCCGGGACAGGGGAGATCCGAGCAGTACTTC,CASSSPGQGRSEQYF
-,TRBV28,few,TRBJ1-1,TGTGCCAGCAGGTACCAGGATCCGAACACTGAAGCTTTCTTT,CASRYQDPNTEAFF
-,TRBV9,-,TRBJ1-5,TGTGCCAGCAGCGTAGGGGGACAAGGGTCTCAGCCCCAGCATTTT,CASSVGGQGSQPQHF
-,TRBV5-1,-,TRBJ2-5,TGCGCCAGCAGCTTGGCCGTACAGAAAGAGACCCAGTACTTC,CASSLAVQKETQYF
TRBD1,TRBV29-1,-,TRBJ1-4,TGCAGCGTTATTCAGGGGGATAATGAAAAACTGTTTTTT,CSVIQGDNEKLFF
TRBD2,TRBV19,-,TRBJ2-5,TGTGCCAGTAGTATGGGACTAGCGGGGGAGCAGGGGACCCAGTACTTC,CASSMGLAGEQGTQYF
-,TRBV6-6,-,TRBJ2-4,TGTGCCAGCAGTTACACCACGAGGGACATTCAGTACTTC,CASSYTTRDIQYF
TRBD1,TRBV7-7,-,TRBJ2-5,TGTGCCAGCAGCACAGGGACAGGGGGCCGGGAGACCCAGTACTTC,CASSTGTGGRETQYF
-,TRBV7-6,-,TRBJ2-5,TGTGCCAGCAGCTTAGCGAACAGTTTTAGGGAGACCCAGTACTTC,CASSLANSFRETQYF
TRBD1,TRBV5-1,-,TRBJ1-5,TGCGCCAGCAGCTTGGTACCCTTGCGACAGGGGAGGAATCAGCCCCAGCATTTT,CASSLVPLRQGRNQPQHF
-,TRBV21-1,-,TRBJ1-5,TGTGCCAGCAGGGTGGACAGGGAGGCTCAGCCCCAGCATTTT,CASRVDREAQPQHF
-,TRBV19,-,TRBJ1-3,TGTGCCAGTACGGCGAGAGGTTCTGGTTCTGGAAACACCATATATTTT,CASTARGSGSGNTIYF
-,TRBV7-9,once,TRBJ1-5,TGTGCCAGCAGCCCACCGGGGGTCAATCAGCCCCAGCATTTT,CASSPPGVNQPQHF
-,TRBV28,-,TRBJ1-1,TGTGCCAGCAGCCCCGGGAACACTGAAGCTTTCTTT,CASSPGNTEAFF
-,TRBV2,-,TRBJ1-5,TGTGCCAGCAGTGTCCCGGGGCCCCAGCATTTT,CASSVPGPQHF
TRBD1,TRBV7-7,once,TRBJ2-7,TGTGCCAGCAGCTCAACAGGGGGAAGCGAGCAGTACTTC,CASSSTGGSEQYF
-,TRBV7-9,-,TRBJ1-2,TGTGCCAGCAGCTTTAGGCAAGGCGGCCAAACCACCTTC,CASSFRQGGQTTF
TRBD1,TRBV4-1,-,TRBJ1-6,TGCGCCAGCAGCCACTACGGCCAGGGGGGTAATTCACCCCTCCACTTT,CASSHYGQGGNSPLHF
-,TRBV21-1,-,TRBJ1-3,TGTGCCAGCAGCTCTAGGACAGGGATGGACACCATATATTTT,CASSSRTGMDTIYF